The 23 T cell receptor beta chains presented below share a single source sample, sequenced in a study of Ad26.COV2.S vaccination and SARS-CoV-2 variants. Described treatment: 19 received Ad26.COV2.S at low or high dose, single or two shots; about five received placebo; per-sample allocation not given. At day 63 after the first vaccine or placebo injection, samples were drawn. Assay used: immunoSEQ multiplex PCR; TCRdb lists only in-frame clones, some missing. The repertoire consists of about 440,000 clones, with around 90% occurring once and the leading ten covering around 4.2%. This specimen consisted of peripheral blood, obtained in a trial of Ad26.COV2.S vaccine versus placebo. Receptors were obtained from a person between 18 and 60 years old who received the Ad26.COV2.S COVID-19 vaccine or a placebo.

V usage is TRBV12-3 or TRBV12-4 and J usage is TRBJ2-1, with TRBD1 matching 7 bases. After removal of 2 bases from V and 7 bases from J, the junction contained 2 bases not matched to a gene. CDR3 length equals 13 residues. In DNA, the CDR3 is TGTGCCAGCAGTTTAACAGGGGCGAATGAGCAGTTCTTC. Translation gives CASSLTGANEQFF.

The J gene is TRBJ2-1, the V gene TRBV7-2, with TRBD2 matching 11 bases. CDR1 is SGHTA and CDR2 is FQGNSA in the germline V gene. This CDR3 is 16 amino acids long. After removal of 5 bases from V and 6 bases from J, the junction contained 9 bases not matched to a gene. This chain's CDR3 is CASSPGGLAGFNEQFF. DNA of the CDR3: TGTGCCAGCAGCCCCGGCGGACTAGCGGGCTTCAATGAGCAGTTCTTC.

The V call is TRBV7-8, the J call TRBJ2-7, with TRBD2 matching 8 bases. CDR3 length: 13 residues. J was trimmed by 3 bases and V by 7 bases; bases with no gene match: 5. CDR1 SGHVS and CDR2 FQNEAQ come from the germline V gene. The DNA for the CDR3 is TGTGCCAGCACAGCCGCGGGGGGCTACGAGCAGTACTTC. Translating gives CASTAAGGYEQYF.

V usage is TRBV9 and J usage is TRBJ1-2; D gene uncertain. The CDR3 covers 14 residues. CDR1 is SGDLS and CDR2 is YYNGEE in the germline V gene. V was cut by 4 bases and J by 2 bases, with 12 bases left in between. CDR3 in DNA: TGTGCCAGCAGCCCCCGCGCGGACAACTATGGCTACACCTTC. Protein sequence: CASSPRADNYGYTF. The full variable domain, with the rest looked up from reference TRBV9 and TRBJ1-2, is DSGVTQTPKHLITATGQRVTLRCSPRSGDLSVYWYQQSLDQGLQFLIQYYNGEERAKGNILERFSAQQFPDLHSELNLSSLELGDSALYFCASSPRADNYGYTFGSGTRLTVV.

This sequence joins TRBV28 and TRBJ2-2, with unresolved D. Germline CDR1 MDHEN, CDR2 SYDVKM. The CDR3 is made up of 12 amino acids. Trimming shortened V by 8 bases and J by 5 bases, and 9 bases separated the two germline ends. The CDR3 DNA reads as TGTGCCAGCCATCGTGGGACCGGGGAGCTGTTTTTT. This encodes CASHRGTGELFF.

The chain is built from TRBV4-1 and TRBJ1-4; TRBD1 matches 7 bases. The trim removed 1 base at V and 8 bases at J, leaving 7 bases unmatched. The V gene's germline CDR1 is MGHRA and CDR2 YSYEKL. This CDR3 contains 15 residues. CDR3 amino acids: CASSQGATGMEKLFF. CDR3 DNA sequence: TGCGCCAGCAGCCAAGGAGCGACAGGGATGGAAAAACTGTTTTTT.

V gene TRBV5-1 combines with J gene TRBJ2-7; 11 positions match TRBD2. Germline V CDR1 and CDR2: SGHRS, YFSETQ. The CDR3 is made up of 15 amino acids. The V gene end was trimmed by 3 bases and the J gene end by 0 bases; junction bases not matched to a gene: 2. The CDR3 DNA is TGCGCCAGCAGCTACGGGACTAGCGGCTCCTACGAGCAGTACTTC. Residues: CASSYGTSGSYEQYF.

The rearrangement uses TRBV15 and TRBJ2-7; weak D call: TRBD2 (5 bases). The CDR3 loop spans 16 amino acids. Germline lookup yields CDR1 LNHNV and CDR2 YYDKDF (reference sequence). V was pared by 2 bases and J by 6 bases, with 20 bases between. This CDR3 reads CATSRLAGLGSGEQYF. CDR3 nucleotide sequence: TGTGCCACCAGCAGACTAGCTGGTCTCGGATCGGGCGAGCAGTACTTC.

The rearrangement joins TRBV11-2 to TRBJ2-5; 8 bases agree with TRBD2. The CDR3 length is 16 residues. Germline CDR1 reads SGHAT; CDR2 reads FQNNGV. V was pared by 2 bases and J by 2 bases, with 7 bases of the junction left unmatched. CDR3 region: CASSLTNAGGQETQYF. CDR3 bases: TGTGCCAGCAGCTTAACAAATGCGGGAGGTCAAGAGACCCAGTACTTC.

This clone was recorded only once. The chain has TRBV9 and TRBJ2-1; weak D call: TRBD2 (6 bases). Germline values: CDR1 SGDLS, CDR2 YYNGEE. CDR3 size: 19 residues. V was cut by 0 bases and J by 0 bases, with 19 bases left in between. CDR3 nucleotide sequence: TGTGCCAGCAGCGTAGGGAGGGTAGGGTACTCAAGCTCCTACAATGAGCAGTTCTTC. Its protein product is CASSVGRVGYSSSYNEQFF.

About this clone itself: Different DNA sequences within this sample yield the same CDR3. The rearrangement links TRBV28 to TRBJ1-2, with unresolved D. The CDR3 loop spans 12 amino acids. Germline loops: CDR1 MDHEN, CDR2 SYDVKM. V shed 2 bases and J shed 4 bases, with 5 bases lying between them. The DNA of the CDR3 is TGTGCCAGCAGTTTAAGCAGCTATGGCTACACCTTC. The encoded protein is CASSLSSYGYTF.

This chain uses TRBV28 with TRBJ1-5; 8 bases line up with TRBD1. Germline V lookup: CDR1 MDHEN, CDR2 SYDVKM. The V segment lost 3 bases and the J segment 0 bases; nucleotides outside the gene matches: 7. This CDR3 is 17 amino acids long. The CDR3, as DNA: TGTGCCAGCAGTTTTAAGACAGGGGAAAGTAGCAATCAGCCCCAGCATTTT. Its translation: CASSFKTGESSNQPQHF. Together with reference TRBV28 and TRBJ1-5, the CDR3 gives the full variable domain: DVKVTQSSRYLVKRTGEKVFLECVQDMDHENMFWYRQDPGLGLRLIYFSYDVKMKEKGDIPEGYSVSREKKERFSLILESASTNQTSMYLCASSFKTGESSNQPQHFGDGTRLSIL.

As regards this clone: At one end the junction does not follow the germline gene, possibly because of a read error. The chain is built from TRBV4-2 and TRBJ2-2; TRBD2 agrees at 10 bases. The germline V gene has CDR1 LGHNA and CDR2 YNFKEQ. This CDR3 has 15 residues. The CDR3 nucleotides are TGTGCCAGCAGACAAGCGGGAGGGCACACCGGGGAGCTGTTTTTT. This codes for CASRQAGGHTGELFF.

The count of this clone is one. The rearrangement joins TRBV4-1 to TRBJ2-7, with TRBD1 identical over 7 bases. CDR1 is MGHRA and CDR2 is YSYEKL in the germline V gene. This CDR3 is 14 amino acids long. The trim removed 3 bases at V and 5 bases at J, leaving 7 bases unmatched. This CDR3 is CASSHGRGSDEQYF. As DNA, the CDR3 is TGCGCCAGCAGCCATGGCAGGGGGAGTGACGAGCAGTACTTC.

V and J are TRBV7-5 and TRBJ2-7; the D call of TRBD2 is as the table states it, not checked on the DNA. TRBV7-5 is given as a pseudogene. This CDR3 has 15 residues. For the CDR3, the DNA is TGTGCCAGAAGACTCGGGACTATCTTTTCCTACGAGCAGTACTTC. It translates to CARRLGTIFSYEQYF.

The J gene is TRBJ2-5, the V gene TRBV11-3, with D possibly matching TRBD2 (6 bases). The V and J ends lost 7 bases and 5 bases respectively, with 14 bases between them. The germline V gene has CDR1 SGHNT and CDR2 YENEEA. The CDR3 is 13 amino acids. CDR3 amino acids: CASKGRLGETQYF. CDR3 DNA sequence: TGTGCCAGCAAGGGGAGGCTAGGGGAGACCCAGTACTTC.

The chain combines TRBV3-1 (or the pseudogene TRBV3-2) with TRBJ2-3, with TRBD1 identical over 8 bases. Germline values: CDR1 LGHDT, CDR2 YNNKEL (reference sequence). The CDR3 length is 15 residues. V was clipped by 4 bases and J by 4 bases; unmatched bases: 7. The CDR3: CASSRIRGLADTQYF. For the CDR3, the DNA is TGTGCCAGCAGCCGAATCAGGGGGCTTGCAGATACGCAGTATTTT.

V gene TRBV5-6 combines with J gene TRBJ2-3, with 10 bases matching TRBD1. V was clipped by 4 bases and J by 5 bases; unmatched bases: 7. The CDR3 is 15 residues long. Germline lookup yields CDR1 SGHDT and CDR2 YYEEEE. This CDR3 reads CASSTSGQGIDTQYF. CDR3 coding DNA: TGTGCCAGCAGCACCTCGGGACAGGGGATAGATACGCAGTATTTT.

This chain links TRBV3-1 (or the pseudogene TRBV3-2) with TRBJ2-7; TRBD2 matches 9 bases. The J segment lost 1 base and the V segment lost 1 base, leaving 8 bases of the junction unmatched. The CDR3 runs to 17 residues. The germline gives CDR1 LGHDT, CDR2 YNNKEL (reference sequence). The CDR3 region is CASSQVFSGSTSYEQYF. CDR3 DNA sequence: TGTGCCAGCAGCCAAGTTTTTAGCGGGAGCACGTCCTACGAGCAGTACTTC.

J is TRBJ2-1 and V is TRBV19, with D uncertain. The CDR3 is 15 amino acids. Germline loops: CDR1 LNHDA, CDR2 SQIVND (reference sequence). V lost 0 bases, J lost 4 bases, and 10 bases lay in between. The chain's CDR3 is CASSIEALEYNEQFF. CDR3 in DNA: TGTGCCAGTAGTATAGAAGCGCTAGAGTACAATGAGCAGTTCTTC.

V usage is TRBV6-5 and J usage is TRBJ2-2; 8 bases fit TRBD2. CDR1 and CDR2 from the germline V gene are MNHEY and SVGAGI. The length of the CDR3 is 15 residues. V was clipped by 9 bases and J by 6 bases; unmatched bases: 12. The CDR3 DNA follows: TGTGCCAGTCGACCCAGGACTAGCATGGCCGGGGAGCTGTTTTTT. This codes for CASRPRTSMAGELFF.

The chain combines TRBV13 with TRBJ1-3; TRBD1 is a possible D gene (5 bases). Germline V CDR1 and CDR2: PRHDT, FYEKMQ (reference sequence). V was shortened by 1 base and J by 2 bases, with 12 bases between the two germline ends. The CDR3 spans 16 residues. CDR3 residues: CASSLAGGWAGNTIYF. DNA for the CDR3: TGTGCCAGCAGCTTAGCTGGGGGATGGGCTGGAAACACCATATATTTT.

V usage is TRBV12-5 and J usage is TRBJ2-1, with D unresolved. The germline V gene encodes CDR1 LGHNT and CDR2 FRNRAP. The CDR3 runs 17 residues. V was trimmed by 1 base and J by 2 bases, leaving 15 bases between them. Here the CDR3 reads CASGLARSGQAYNEQFF. In DNA, the CDR3 is TGTGCTAGTGGTTTGGCCCGGTCGGGCCAAGCCTACAATGAGCAGTTCTTC.